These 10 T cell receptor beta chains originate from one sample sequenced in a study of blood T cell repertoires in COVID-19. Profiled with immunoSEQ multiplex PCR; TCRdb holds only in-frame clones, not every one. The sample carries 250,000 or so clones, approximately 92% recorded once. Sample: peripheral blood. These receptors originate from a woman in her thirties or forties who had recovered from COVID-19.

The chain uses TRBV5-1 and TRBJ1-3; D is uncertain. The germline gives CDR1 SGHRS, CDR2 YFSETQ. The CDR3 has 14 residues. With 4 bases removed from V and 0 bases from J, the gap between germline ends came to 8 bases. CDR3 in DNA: TGCGCCAGCAGCCCGGGGAGCTCTGGAAACACCATATATTTT. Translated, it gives CASSPGSSGNTIYF.

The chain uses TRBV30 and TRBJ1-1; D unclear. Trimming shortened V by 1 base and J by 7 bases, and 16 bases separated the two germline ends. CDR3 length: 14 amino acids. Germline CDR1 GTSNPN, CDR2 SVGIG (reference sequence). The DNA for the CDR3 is TGTGCCTGGAGTGACGGGATCAGGCGAGTTGAAGCTTTCTTT. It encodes CAWSDGIRRVEAFF.

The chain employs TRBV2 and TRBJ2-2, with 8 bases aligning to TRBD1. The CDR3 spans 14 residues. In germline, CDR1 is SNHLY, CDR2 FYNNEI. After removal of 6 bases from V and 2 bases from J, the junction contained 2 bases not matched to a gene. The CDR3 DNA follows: TGTGCCAGCAGCGACAGGGGAAACACCGGGGAGCTGTTTTTT. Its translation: CASSDRGNTGELFF.

The CDR3 DNA follows: TGTGCCATGCCAGACAGGGGCAGTGGAAACACCATATATTTT. This translates into CAMPDRGSGNTIYF. This chain joins TRBV10-3 and TRBJ1-3; 8 nucleotides line up with TRBD1. Trimming took 9 bases from V and 3 from J; bases not matched to a gene: 7. CDR3 length equals 14 residues. Per the germline V gene, CDR1 is ENHRY and CDR2 is SYGVKD.

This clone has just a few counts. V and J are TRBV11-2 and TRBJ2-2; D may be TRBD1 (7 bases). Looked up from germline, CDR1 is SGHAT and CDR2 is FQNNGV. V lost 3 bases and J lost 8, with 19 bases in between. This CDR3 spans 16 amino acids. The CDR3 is CASSFGGGASRGELFF. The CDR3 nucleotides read TGTGCCAGCAGCTTTGGAGGGGGCGCTTCCAGAGGGGAGCTGTTTTTT.

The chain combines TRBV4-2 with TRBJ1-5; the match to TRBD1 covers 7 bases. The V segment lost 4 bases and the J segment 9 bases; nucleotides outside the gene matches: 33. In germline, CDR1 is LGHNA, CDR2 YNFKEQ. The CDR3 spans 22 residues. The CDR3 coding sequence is TGTGCCAGCAGCCCTTGGGTAGGAGGGGGCGGTCACCGTCCCCCTCCGTCAAGGCCCCAGCATTTT. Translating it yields CASSPWVGGGGHRPPPSRPQHF.

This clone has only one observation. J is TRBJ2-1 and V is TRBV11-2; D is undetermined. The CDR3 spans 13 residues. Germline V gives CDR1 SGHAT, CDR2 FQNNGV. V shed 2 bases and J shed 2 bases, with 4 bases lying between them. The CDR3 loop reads CASSLSTYNEQFF. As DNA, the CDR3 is TGTGCCAGCAGCTTATCCACCTACAATGAGCAGTTCTTC.

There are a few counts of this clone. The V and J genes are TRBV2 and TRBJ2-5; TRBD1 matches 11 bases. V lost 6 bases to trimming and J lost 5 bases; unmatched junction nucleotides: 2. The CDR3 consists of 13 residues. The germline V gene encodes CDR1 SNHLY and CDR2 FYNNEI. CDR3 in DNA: TGTGCCAGCAGGGACAGGGGGCTGGAGACCCAGTACTTC. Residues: CASRDRGLETQYF.

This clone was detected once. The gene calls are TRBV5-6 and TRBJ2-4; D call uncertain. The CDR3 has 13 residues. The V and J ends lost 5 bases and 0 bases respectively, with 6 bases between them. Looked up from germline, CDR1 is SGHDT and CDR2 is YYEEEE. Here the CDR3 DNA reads TGTGCCAGCAGTGGGCTAGCCAAAAACATTCAGTACTTC. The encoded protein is CASSGLAKNIQYF.

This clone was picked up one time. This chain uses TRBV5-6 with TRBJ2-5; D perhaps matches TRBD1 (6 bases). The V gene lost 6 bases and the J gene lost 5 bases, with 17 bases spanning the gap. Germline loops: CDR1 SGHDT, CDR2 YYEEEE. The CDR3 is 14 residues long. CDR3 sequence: CASTTGILGETQYF. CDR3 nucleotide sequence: TGTGCCAGCACCACAGGGATTTTAGGGGAGACCCAGTACTTC.